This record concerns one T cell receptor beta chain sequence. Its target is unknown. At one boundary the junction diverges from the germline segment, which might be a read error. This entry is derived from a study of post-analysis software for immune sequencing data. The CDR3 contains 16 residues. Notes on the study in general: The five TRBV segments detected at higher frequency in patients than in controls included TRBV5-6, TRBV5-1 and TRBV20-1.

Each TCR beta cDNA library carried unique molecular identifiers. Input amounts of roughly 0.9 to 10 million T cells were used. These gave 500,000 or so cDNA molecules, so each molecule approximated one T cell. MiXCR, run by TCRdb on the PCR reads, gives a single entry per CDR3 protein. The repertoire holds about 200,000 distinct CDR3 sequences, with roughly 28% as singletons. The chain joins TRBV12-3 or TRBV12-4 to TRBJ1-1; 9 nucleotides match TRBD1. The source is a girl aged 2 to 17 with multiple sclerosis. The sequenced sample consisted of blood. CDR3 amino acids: CAGSLVQGAMNTEAFF. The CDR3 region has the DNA TGTGCCGGCAGTTTAGTACAGGGGGCTATGAACACTGAAGCTTTCTTT.